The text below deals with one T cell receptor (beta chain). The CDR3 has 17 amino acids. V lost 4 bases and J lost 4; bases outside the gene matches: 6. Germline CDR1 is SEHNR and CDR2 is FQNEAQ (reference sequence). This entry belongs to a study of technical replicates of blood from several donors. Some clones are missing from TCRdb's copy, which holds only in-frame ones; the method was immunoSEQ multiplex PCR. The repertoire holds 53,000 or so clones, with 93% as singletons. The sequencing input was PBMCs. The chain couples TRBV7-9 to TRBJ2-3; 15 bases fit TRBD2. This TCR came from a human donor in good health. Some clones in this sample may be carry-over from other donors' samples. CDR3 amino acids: CASSYGLAGGPADTQYF. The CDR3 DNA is TGTGCCAGCAGCTACGGACTAGCGGGGGGGCCGGCAGATACGCAGTATTTT.